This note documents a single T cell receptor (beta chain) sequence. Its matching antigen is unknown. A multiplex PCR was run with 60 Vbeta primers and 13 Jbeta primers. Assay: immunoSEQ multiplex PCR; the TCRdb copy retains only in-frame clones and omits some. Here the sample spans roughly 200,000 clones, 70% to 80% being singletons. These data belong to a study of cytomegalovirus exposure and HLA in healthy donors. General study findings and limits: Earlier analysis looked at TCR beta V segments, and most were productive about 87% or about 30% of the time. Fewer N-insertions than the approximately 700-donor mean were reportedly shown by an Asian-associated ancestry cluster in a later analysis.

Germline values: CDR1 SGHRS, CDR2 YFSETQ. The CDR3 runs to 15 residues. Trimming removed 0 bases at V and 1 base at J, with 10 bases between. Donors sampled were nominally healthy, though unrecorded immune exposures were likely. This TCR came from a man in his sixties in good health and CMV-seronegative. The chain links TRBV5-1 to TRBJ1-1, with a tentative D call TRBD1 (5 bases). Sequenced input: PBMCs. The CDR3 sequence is CASSLEGVGNTEAFF. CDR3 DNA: TGCGCCAGCAGCTTGGAAGGGGTAGGGAACACTGAAGCTTTCTTT. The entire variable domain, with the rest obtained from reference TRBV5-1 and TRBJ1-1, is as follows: KAGVTQTPRYLIKTRGQQVTLSCSPISGHRSVSWYQQTPGQGLQFLFEYFSETQRNKGNFPGRFSGRQFSNSRSEMNVSTLELGDSALYLCASSLEGVGNTEAFFGQGTRLTVV.